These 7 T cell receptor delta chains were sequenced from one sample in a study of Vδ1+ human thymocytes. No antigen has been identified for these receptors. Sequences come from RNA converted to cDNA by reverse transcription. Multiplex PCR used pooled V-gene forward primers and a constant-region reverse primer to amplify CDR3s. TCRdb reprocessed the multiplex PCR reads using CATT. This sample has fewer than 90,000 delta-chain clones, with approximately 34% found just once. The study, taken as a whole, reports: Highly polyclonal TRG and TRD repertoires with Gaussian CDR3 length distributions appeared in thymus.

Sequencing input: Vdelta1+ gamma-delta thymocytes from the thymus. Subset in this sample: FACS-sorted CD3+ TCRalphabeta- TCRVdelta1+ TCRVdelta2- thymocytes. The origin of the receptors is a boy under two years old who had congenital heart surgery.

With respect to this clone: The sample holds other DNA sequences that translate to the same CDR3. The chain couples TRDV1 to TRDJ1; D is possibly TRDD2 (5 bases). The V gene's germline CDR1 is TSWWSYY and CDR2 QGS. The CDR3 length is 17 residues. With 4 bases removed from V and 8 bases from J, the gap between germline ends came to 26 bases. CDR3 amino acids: CALGGFSSNQRTRKLIF. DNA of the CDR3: TGTGCTCTTGGGGGTTTTTCCTCAAACCAACGGACTAGAAAACTCATCTTT.

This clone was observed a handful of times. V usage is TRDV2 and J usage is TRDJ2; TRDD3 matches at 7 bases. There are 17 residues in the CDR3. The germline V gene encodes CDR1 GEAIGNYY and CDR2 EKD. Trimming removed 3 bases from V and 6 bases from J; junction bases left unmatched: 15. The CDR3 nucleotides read TGTGCCTGTGACGCTTTAAAAAGGGATACTTCGGCAGCACAACTCTTCTTT. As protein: CACDALKRDTSAAQLFF.

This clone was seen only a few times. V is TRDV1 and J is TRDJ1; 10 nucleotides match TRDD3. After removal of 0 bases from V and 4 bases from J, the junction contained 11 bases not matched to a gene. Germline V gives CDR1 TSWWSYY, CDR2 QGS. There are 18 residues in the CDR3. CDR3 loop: CALGELFGLGDEVDKLIF. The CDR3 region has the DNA TGTGCTCTTGGGGAACTATTCGGACTGGGGGATGAGGTCGATAAACTCATCTTT.

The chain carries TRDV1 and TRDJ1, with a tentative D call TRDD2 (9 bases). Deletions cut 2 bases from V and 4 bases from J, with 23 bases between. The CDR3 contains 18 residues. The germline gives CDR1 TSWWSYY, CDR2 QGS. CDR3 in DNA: TGTGCTCTTGGGGAAGGGCCTTCCTACGGCGGGGGATACGATAAACTCATCTTT. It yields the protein CALGEGPSYGGGYDKLIF.

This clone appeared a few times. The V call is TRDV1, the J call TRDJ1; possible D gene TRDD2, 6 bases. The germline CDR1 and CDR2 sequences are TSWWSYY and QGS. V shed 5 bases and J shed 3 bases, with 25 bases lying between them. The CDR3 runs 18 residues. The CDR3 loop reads CALGRPFPQYRGADKLIF. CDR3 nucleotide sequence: TGTGCTCTTGGGAGGCCCTTCCCTCAATATAGGGGGGCCGATAAACTCATCTTT.

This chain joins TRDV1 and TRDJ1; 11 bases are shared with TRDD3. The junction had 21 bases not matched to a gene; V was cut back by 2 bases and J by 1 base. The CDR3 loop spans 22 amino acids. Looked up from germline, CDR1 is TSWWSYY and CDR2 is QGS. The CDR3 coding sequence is TGTGCTCTTGGGGAATCCTTCCTACTGCACGTTGGGGGATACGAGGGCACCGATAAACTCATCTTT. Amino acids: CALGESFLLHVGGYEGTDKLIF.

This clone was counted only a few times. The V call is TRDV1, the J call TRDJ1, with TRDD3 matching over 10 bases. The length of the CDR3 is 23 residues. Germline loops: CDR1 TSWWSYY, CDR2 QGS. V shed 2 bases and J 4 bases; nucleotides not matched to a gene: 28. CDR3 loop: CALGERSVNRRGGYAKSNDKLIF. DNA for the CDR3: TGTGCTCTTGGGGAAAGATCGGTAAACCGACGAGGGGGATACGCGAAGTCGAACGATAAACTCATCTTT.